Below, 11 T cell receptor beta chains from the same sample are listed, as sequenced in a study of identical twins. A single record per CDR3 protein comes from TCRdb applying MiXCR to the 5' RACE reads. The table lists around 250,000 distinct CDR3 sequences, 6.5% to 9.5% of them singletons, with 2.5% to 3.5% in the top ten. These data were also reused for a study on yellow fever vaccine responses in identical twins.

The specimen sequenced was CD8+ T cells sorted from blood. These TCRs come from a woman aged 18-29 years in good health.

V and J are TRBV25-1 and TRBJ2-5; unclear D gene. Trimming removed 1 base from V and 5 bases from J, with 11 bases in between. This CDR3 region has 14 residues. CDR1 MGHDK and CDR2 SYGVNS come from the germline V gene. CDR3 nucleotide sequence: TGTGCCAGCAGTGAATCGTCCCACTGGGAGACCCAGTACTTC. Amino acid sequence: CASSESSHWETQYF.

The CDR3 DNA is TGCAGTGCTAGGGCACCGGGACAGGACCCCTTTTATGGCTACACCTTC. It encodes CSARAPGQDPFYGYTF. The chain uses TRBV20-1 and TRBJ1-2; 8 bases map to TRBD1. Germline V lookup: CDR1 DFQATT, CDR2 SNEGSKA (reference sequence). The CDR3 spans 16 residues. V gave up 3 bases and J gave up 5 bases; unmatched junction bases: 14.

This clonotype was found many times. The chain has TRBV7-8 and TRBJ2-5; D ambiguous. CDR3 length: 15 amino acids. V dropped 5 bases and J dropped 1 base, with 14 bases sitting between them. From germline, CDR1 is SGHVS and CDR2 FQNEAQ. CDR3 DNA sequence: TGTGCCAGCAGCAAGACAAGTTCGGGCCAAGAGACCCAGTACTTC. Translation: CASSKTSSGQETQYF.

This clonotype was detected ten times or more. The chain has TRBV28 and TRBJ2-3; a possible D gene is TRBD2 (5 bases). The CDR3 runs to 15 residues. The V and J ends lost 2 bases and 1 base respectively, with 10 bases between them. The germline CDR1 and CDR2 sequences are MDHEN and SYDVKM. The CDR3 DNA reads TGTGCCAGCAGTTTAGGGGAGAGTCGCACAGATACGCAGTATTTT. It specifies CASSLGESRTDTQYF.

This clonotype was detected ten times or more. This sequence joins TRBV4-1 and TRBJ2-2; no reliable D call. The V end was cut by 4 bases, the J end by 1 base, with 10 bases between. CDR3 length: 15 amino acids. Germline loops: CDR1 MGHRA, CDR2 YSYEKL. CDR3: CASSLVEQNTGELFF. DNA of the CDR3: TGCGCCAGCAGCCTGGTAGAGCAGAACACCGGGGAGCTGTTTTTT.

Ten or more counts support this clonotype. The V and J genes are TRBV7-9 and TRBJ2-1; unclear D gene. Trimming removed 1 base from V and 7 bases from J, with 5 bases in between. The germline V gene encodes CDR1 SEHNR and CDR2 FQNEAQ (reference sequence). CDR3 length: 12 amino acids. DNA for the CDR3: TGTGCCAGCAGCTTAGATGGGAATGAGCAGTTCTTC. Residues: CASSLDGNEQFF.

There are a few counts of this clonotype. This chain links TRBV10-3 with TRBJ2-1; 9 bases fit TRBD1. The V gene end was trimmed by 3 bases and the J gene end by 4 bases; junction bases not matched to a gene: 4. This CDR3 has 15 residues. In germline, CDR1 is ENHRY, CDR2 SYGVKD. The CDR3: CAISDTGGLYNEQFF. DNA for the CDR3: TGTGCCATCAGTGACACAGGGGGCCTTTACAATGAGCAGTTCTTC.

The chain uses TRBV27 and TRBJ2-5, with D uncertain. This CDR3 is 15 amino acids long. V lost 3 bases and J 5 bases, leaving 16 bases between the germline ends. Germline-derived CDR1 and CDR2 are MNHEY and SMNVEV (reference sequence). The CDR3 DNA reads as TGTGCCAGCAGTTTTAACCGGCAGCACGACGAGACCCAGTACTTC. Translation: CASSFNRQHDETQYF.

This clonotype turned up a few times. The V gene is TRBV27, the J gene TRBJ2-7, with TRBD2 matching over 13 bases. This CDR3 has 17 amino acids. The junction had 10 bases not matched to a gene; V was cut back by 3 bases and J by 5 bases. CDR1 and CDR2 from the germline V gene are MNHEY and SMNVEV (reference sequence). The CDR3 here is CASSLGLAGPLSHEQYF. Here the CDR3 DNA reads TGTGCCAGCAGTTTGGGACTAGCGGGACCCTTGTCGCACGAGCAGTACTTC.

This clonotype has just a few counts. This chain uses TRBV3-1 with TRBJ2-1; TRBD2 is a possible D gene (6 bases). The germline CDR1 and CDR2 sequences are LGHDT and YNNKEL (reference sequence). Trimming took 4 bases from V and 3 from J, leaving 19 bases between them. The CDR3 is made up of 17 amino acids. DNA of the CDR3: TGTGCCAGCAGCCCGGGTCGAGGGCTAGCGCGCTACAATGAGCAGTTCTTC. Protein: CASSPGRGLARYNEQFF.

The rearrangement joins TRBV20-1 to TRBJ2-3, with 15 bases aligning to TRBD2. There are 16 residues in the CDR3. Trimming at V came to 6 bases and at J to 0 bases, leaving 4 bases not matched to a gene. Germline loops: CDR1 DFQATT, CDR2 SNEGSKA (reference sequence). The CDR3 reads CSAGTSGGLSTDTQYF. CDR3 bases: TGCAGTGCCGGGACTAGCGGGGGGTTGAGCACAGATACGCAGTATTTT.